This T cell receptor (beta chain) is drawn from a study of T-cell memory formation after mild COVID-19. Study-wide background: Clustering of TCRs was largely donor specific. Study findings and constraints: SARS-CoV-2 specificity of second-wave clones peaking day 37 was unconfirmed. The finding that pre-infection memory included some responding clones suggested that cross-reactive memory joined.

Germline CDR1 reads MGHRA; CDR2 reads YSYEKL. Trimming shortened V by 5 bases and J by 7 bases, and 14 bases separated the two germline ends. The CDR3 is 14 amino acids. TCRdb ran MiXCR on the 5' RACE reads and lists one entry per CDR3 protein. Of 250,000 or so distinct CDR3 sequences in the sample, over 15% were seen once. About this clonotype itself: No antigen is known for it.

The rearrangement links TRBV4-1 to TRBJ2-2; D not resolved. Sequenced input: PBMCs or a T cell subset sorted from them (not recorded which). This TCR derives from a man aged 18 to 29 who had mild COVID-19 (a few samples of this study predate the infection). Cell type and time point are not known. Written as DNA, the CDR3 is TGCGCCAGCAGCTGGAATTGGGATTACGGGGAGCTGTTTTTT. It translates to CASSWNWDYGELFF.